This T cell receptor (beta chain) is from a study of T cell responses to AZD1222 COVID-19 vaccine. The table came from immunoSEQ multiplex PCR; TCRdb's copy has only in-frame clones and leaves some out. The profile shows 95,000 to 100,000 clones, 90% of them singletons. This clone has just a few counts. The V gene's germline CDR1 is MNHEY and CDR2 SVGAGI. This CDR3 is built from 14 residues. V shed 7 bases and J 3 bases; nucleotides not matched to a gene: 6. Sequenced here: peripheral blood, sampled on day 0 of AZD1222 vaccination. V gene TRBV6-5 combines with J gene TRBJ1-1, with TRBD1 identical over 9 bases. The sequence was collected from an adult in good health. The CDR3 DNA sequence: TGTGCCAGCACCGTACAGGGGGCCCACACTGAAGCTTTCTTT. Protein: CASTVQGAHTEAFF.